This T cell receptor beta chain comes out of a study of beta chain features in type 1 diabetes. Whole-study findings and limits: All four CD4+ subsets from Type 1 diabetes patients carried moderately but significantly shorter TCRB CDR3s. PCR might preferentially amplify shorter templates, equally in patients and controls.

This clone was counted only a few times. Its antigen remains unknown. The CDR3 runs to 11 residues. V lost 0 bases to trimming and J lost 6 bases, with 6 bases between them. The V gene's germline CDR1 is DFQATT and CDR2 SNEGSKA (reference sequence). Sorting based on CD45RO/CCR7/CD25/CD127/CD95/CD27 separated CD4+ naive, central memory, regulatory and stem cell-like memory cells. Each of the sorted populations had a purity greater than 98%. Since all of the isolated RNA was reverse transcribed, expressed TCRB transcripts were what got sequenced. The method was immunoSEQ multiplex PCR; TCRdb's version includes in-frame clones alone and lacks a portion of them. The sample has roughly 150,000 clones; around 9.7% are singletons.

The sequenced sample was central memory CD4+ T cells from blood. The chain has TRBV20-1 and TRBJ2-7, with no clear D. The origin of this receptor is a woman aged 25 to 39 with type 1 diabetes. The CDR3 nucleotides read TGCAGTGCTAGAGATCCTCCCGAGCAGTACTTC. Protein product: CSARDPPEQYF.